Shown below are 2 T cell receptor beta chains from a single sample sequenced in a study of blood T cell repertoires in COVID-19. The repertoire was sequenced with immunoSEQ multiplex PCR; TCRdb's copy has only in-frame clones and lacks some. The sample yields 120,000 to 150,000 clones, 84% seen once. The sample was PBMCs or T cells enriched from blood (not recorded which). The receptors were gathered from a woman in her forties or fifties who had been exposed to COVID-19.

CDR3 DNA sequence: TGTGCCAGCTCTTTAGCGGCGTCCTACGAGCAGTACTTC. Translation: CASSLAASYEQYF. The chain recombines TRBV6-5 with TRBJ2-7; D is perhaps TRBD2 (6 bases). Trimming left V 8 bases short and J 1 base short, with 12 bases between. The CDR3 loop spans 13 amino acids. The germline CDR1 and CDR2 sequences are MNHEY and SVGAGI.

The chain joins TRBV7-2 to TRBJ1-1, with a weak D call TRBD1 (6 bases). This CDR3 has 13 amino acids. CDR1 is SGHTA, CDR2 FQGNSA, per germline. Trimming removed 6 bases from V and 1 base from J, with 9 bases in between. CDR3 bases: TGTGCCAGCAGTACACAGGGGAACACTGAAGCTTTCTTT. Amino acid sequence: CASSTQGNTEAFF.